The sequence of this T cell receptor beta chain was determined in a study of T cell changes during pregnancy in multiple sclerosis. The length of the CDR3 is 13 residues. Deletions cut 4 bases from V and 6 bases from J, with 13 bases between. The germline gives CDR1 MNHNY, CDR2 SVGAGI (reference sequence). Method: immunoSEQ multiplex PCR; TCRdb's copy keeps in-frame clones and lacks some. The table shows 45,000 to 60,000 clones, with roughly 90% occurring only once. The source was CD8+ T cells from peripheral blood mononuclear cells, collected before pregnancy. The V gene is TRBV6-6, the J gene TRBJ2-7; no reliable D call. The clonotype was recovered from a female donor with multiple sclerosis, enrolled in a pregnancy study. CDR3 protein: CASSSRQVGEQYF. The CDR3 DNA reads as TGTGCCAGCAGTTCTCGGCAGGTGGGCGAGCAGTACTTC.